This T cell receptor (beta chain) was obtained from a study of OX40 agonist ivuxolimab in advanced cancers. The wider study: The study reported partial responses in three patients: one hepatocellular carcinoma, two cutaneous melanoma. The study's findings and limits: Low normalized clonal expansion also occurred in some nonresponding patients. Antigen specificity was not determined for the expanded peripheral T cells.

The count of this clone is one. Its antigen is unknown. TCRdb's copy holds only in-frame clones and misses some; the assay was immunoSEQ multiplex PCR. The table shows about 55,000 clones, with 88% occurring only once. The sequencing used CD4+ or CD8+ T cells sorted from blood, collected in a trial of the OX40 agonist ivuxolimab. This receptor was identified in an adult with an advanced solid tumor such as melanoma, head and neck, liver or kidney cancer.

CDR3 sequence: CASSSRGLAGEGEQFF. Written as DNA, the CDR3 is TGTGCCAGCAGCTCAAGGGGACTAGCGGGAGAGGGTGAGCAGTTCTTC. The chain employs TRBV7-9 and TRBJ2-1, with 14 positions matching TRBD2. Germline values: CDR1 SEHNR, CDR2 FQNEAQ (reference sequence). V gave up 4 bases and J gave up 9 bases; unmatched junction bases: 8. The CDR3 is 16 amino acids.